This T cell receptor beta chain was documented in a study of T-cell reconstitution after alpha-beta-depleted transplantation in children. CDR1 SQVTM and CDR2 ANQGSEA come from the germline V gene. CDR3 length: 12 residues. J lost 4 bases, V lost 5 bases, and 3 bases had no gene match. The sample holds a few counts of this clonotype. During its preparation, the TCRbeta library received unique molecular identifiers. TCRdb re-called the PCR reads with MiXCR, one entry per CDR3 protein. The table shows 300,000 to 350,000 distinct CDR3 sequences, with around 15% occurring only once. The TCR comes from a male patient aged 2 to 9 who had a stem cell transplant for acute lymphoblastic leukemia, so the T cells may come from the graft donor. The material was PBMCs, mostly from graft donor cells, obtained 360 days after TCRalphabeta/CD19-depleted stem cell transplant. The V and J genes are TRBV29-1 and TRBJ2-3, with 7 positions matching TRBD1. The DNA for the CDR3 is TGCAGCGTTTGGACAGGCCCAGATACGCAGTATTTT. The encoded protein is CSVWTGPDTQYF.